Each of the 3 T cell receptor beta chains below was sequenced from the same sample in a study of T cells in Graves' hyperthyroidism and ophthalmopathy. RNA transcripts gave rise to amplified TCR beta CDR3 regions. The TCR CDR3 was amplified in a first-round RT-PCR using the HTBI primer set. Using its own MiXCR run on the multiplex PCR reads, TCRdb lists one record per CDR3 protein. Of roughly 500,000 distinct CDR3 sequences detected, about 43% appear once; the ten largest clones hold 15% to 20%. The material sequenced was peripheral blood or thyroid tissue (not recorded which). Receptors originate from an adult woman with Graves' disease, either hyperthyroidism or ophthalmopathy (not recorded which).

V and J are TRBV10-3 and TRBJ2-5; D unresolved. This CDR3 is built from 16 residues. In germline, CDR1 is ENHRY, CDR2 SYGVKD. V lost 3 bases to trimming and J lost 11 bases, with 25 bases between them. CDR3 nucleotides: TGTGCCATCAGTGATTCGGCTAGAACCCCCTACAATGAGCAGTACTTC. This sequence encodes CAISDSARTPYNEQYF.

This clonotype was observed at least ten times. The rearrangement links TRBV20-1 to TRBJ2-2; D unclear. CDR1 DFQATT and CDR2 SNEGSKA come from the germline V gene (reference sequence). This CDR3 contains 13 residues. Trimming removed 6 bases at V and 6 bases at J, with 14 bases between. CDR3: CSAIRSSPGELFF. The CDR3 coding sequence is TGCAGTGCAATCCGGTCCTCACCCGGGGAGCTGTTTTTT.

This clonotype showed up many times. Here the CDR3 reads CASSQDSSSPHEQYF. Written as DNA, the CDR3 is TGTGCCAGCAGCCAAGATTCGTCTAGCCCGCACGAGCAGTACTTC. The chain links TRBV3-1 to TRBJ2-7; D may be TRBD2 (5 bases). CDR3 size: 15 residues. Germline lookup yields CDR1 LGHDT and CDR2 YNNKEL (reference sequence). Trimming shortened V by 0 bases and J by 5 bases, and 14 bases separated the two germline ends.